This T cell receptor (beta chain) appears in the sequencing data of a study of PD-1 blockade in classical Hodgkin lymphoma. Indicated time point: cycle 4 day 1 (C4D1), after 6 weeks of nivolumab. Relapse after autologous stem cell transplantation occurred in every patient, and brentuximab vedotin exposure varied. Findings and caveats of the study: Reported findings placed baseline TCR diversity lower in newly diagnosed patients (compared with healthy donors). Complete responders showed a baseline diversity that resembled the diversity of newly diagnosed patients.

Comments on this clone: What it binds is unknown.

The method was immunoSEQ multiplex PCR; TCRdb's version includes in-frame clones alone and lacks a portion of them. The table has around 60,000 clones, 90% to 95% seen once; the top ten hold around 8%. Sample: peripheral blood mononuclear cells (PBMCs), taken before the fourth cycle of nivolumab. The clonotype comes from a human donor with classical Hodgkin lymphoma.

In nucleotides, the CDR3 is TGTGCCAGCAGCCAATCGCTTTTTTACGAGCAGTACTTC. As protein: CASSQSLFYEQYF. The rearrangement uses TRBV4-2 and TRBJ2-7; unclear D gene. V lost 2 bases and J 4 bases, leaving 9 bases between the germline ends. The CDR3 runs 13 residues. CDR1 LGHNA and CDR2 YNFKEQ come from the germline V gene.